The T cell receptor (beta chain) under discussion was sequenced for a study of CD8 T cells in ankylosing spondylitis. Findings and limits, study-wide: Blood from ankylosing spondylitis patients appeared to carry a characteristic roughly 8-variant TCR beta motif. Clones that were linked to disease were CD8+ and were relatively rare in peripheral blood. Matched synovial fluid from ankylosing spondylitis patients was reported to be enriched for disease-linked clones.

Libraries of TCR beta came from quantitative 5'-RACE with molecular barcodes. TCRdb re-called the 5' RACE reads through MiXCR, storing one row per CDR3 protein. The sample carries roughly 370,000 distinct CDR3 sequences, approximately 20% recorded once. On this clonotype itself: The antigen is not known.

Germline CDR1 and CDR2: SGDLS and YYNGEE. V was pared by 0 bases and J by 4 bases, with 0 bases between. The CDR3 totals 11 residues. Sequencing was done on a sample of blood, either unsorted or a sorted T cell fraction (not recorded which). The receptor's source is a male donor with ankylosing spondylitis. The chain couples TRBV9 to TRBJ2-3, with D hard to call. CDR3 sequence (DNA): TGTGCCAGCAGCGTAGCAGATACGCAGTATTTT. Residues: CASSVADTQYF. Using reference TRBV9 and TRBJ2-3 for the parts outside the CDR3, the full variable domain is DSGVTQTPKHLITATGQRVTLRCSPRSGDLSVYWYQQSLDQGLQFLIQYYNGEERAKGNILERFSAQQFPDLHSELNLSSLELGDSALYFCASSVADTQYFGPGTRLTVL.